This is a list of T cell receptor beta chains from one sample in a study of blood T cell repertoires in COVID-19. Sequencing used immunoSEQ multiplex PCR; TCRdb keeps in-frame clones, though not all of them. Of 150,000 to 200,000 clones listed, about four fifths were seen once; the top ten hold 6.5% to 9.5%. The specimen was peripheral blood. The receptors stem from a woman in her sixties or seventies with COVID-19, enrolled during active disease. CDR3s include the opening cysteine and the closing phenylalanine or tryptophan. A D gene is named only where the DNA matches it firmly. Clone size is stated in some rows and not others, as once, few, many or a class when expanded.

D gene: TRBD1; J gene: TRBJ1-5; clone size: few; V gene: TRBV3-1/TRBV3-2; CDR3 DNA: TGTGCCAGCAGCCAAGGGACAGGGTGGAATCAGCCCCAGCATTTT; CDR3 protein: CASSQGTGWNQPQHF
D gene: NA; J gene: TRBJ2-1; clone size: NA; V gene: TRBV27; CDR3 DNA: TGTGCCAGCAGTTTCGCGCAGACTAGAGGTGAGCAGTTCTTC; CDR3 protein: CASSFAQTRGEQFF
D gene: TRBD2; J gene: TRBJ2-2; clone size: NA; V gene: TRBV7-2; CDR3 DNA: TGTGCCAGCAGATCAACTAGCGTCGGCCCCAACACCGGGGAGCTGTTTTTT; CDR3 protein: CASRSTSVGPNTGELFF
D gene: TRBD1; J gene: TRBJ1-6; clone size: NA; V gene: TRBV7-2; CDR3 DNA: TGTGCCAGCAGTCGGGACAGGGGAAAGGAATCACCCCTCCACTTT; CDR3 protein: CASSRDRGKESPLHF
D gene: TRBD2; J gene: TRBJ2-1; clone size: NA; V gene: TRBV27; CDR3 DNA: TGTGCCAGCAGTTTATCACTAGCGGGAGGAAATGAGCAGTTCTTC; CDR3 protein: CASSLSLAGGNEQFF
D gene: TRBD1; J gene: TRBJ2-1; clone size: NA; V gene: TRBV4-2; CDR3 DNA: TGTGCCAGCAGCCAAGATCCAGGGGGCCACAATGAGCAGTTCTTC; CDR3 protein: CASSQDPGGHNEQFF
D gene: TRBD1; J gene: TRBJ1-1; clone size: NA; V gene: TRBV29-1; CDR3 DNA: TGCAGCGTTGGGCAGGGGGCGATCACTGAAGCTTTCTTT; CDR3 protein: CSVGQGAITEAFF
D gene: TRBD1; J gene: TRBJ1-5; clone size: NA; V gene: TRBV6-6; CDR3 DNA: TGTGCCAGCAGGGACCAAGGGGGCCTGAACCAGCCCCAGCATTTT; CDR3 protein: CASRDQGGLNQPQHF
D gene: TRBD2; J gene: TRBJ2-5; clone size: NA; V gene: TRBV5-4; CDR3 DNA: TGTGCCAGCAGCTTGCCGACTAGCGGGAGGTCTCAGACCCAGTACTTC; CDR3 protein: CASSLPTSGRSQTQYF
D gene: TRBD2; J gene: TRBJ2-7; clone size: NA; V gene: TRBV3-1/TRBV3-2; CDR3 DNA: TGTGCCAGCAGCCAAGGATCCAGCGGGAGGGCCCCCTACGAGCAGTACTTC; CDR3 protein: CASSQGSSGRAPYEQYF
D gene: TRBD1; J gene: TRBJ2-1; clone size: NA; V gene: TRBV5-1; CDR3 DNA: TGCGCCAGCAGAGGTGACAGGGGCTCCTACAATGAGCAGTTCTTC; CDR3 protein: CASRGDRGSYNEQFF
D gene: TRBD1; J gene: TRBJ1-5; clone size: NA; V gene: TRBV5-6; CDR3 DNA: TGTGCCAGCAGCACGGGACAGGGTAGTTACAATCAGCCCCAGCATTTT; CDR3 protein: CASSTGQGSYNQPQHF
D gene: TRBD2; J gene: TRBJ2-1; clone size: NA; V gene: TRBV10-3; CDR3 DNA: TGTGCCAGCTTCAGCGGGAGTTCCTACAATGAGCAGTTCTTC; CDR3 protein: CASFSGSSYNEQFF
D gene: NA; J gene: TRBJ2-7; clone size: NA; V gene: TRBV7-7; CDR3 DNA: TGTGCTAGCAGCCGCGGACCAGGTGGAGGTTACGAGCAGTACTTC; CDR3 protein: CASSRGPGGGYEQYF
D gene: NA; J gene: TRBJ1-1; clone size: once; V gene: TRBV11-1; CDR3 DNA: TGTGCCAGCAGCTTAACGGACTTGAACACTGAAGCTTTCTTT; CDR3 protein: CASSLTDLNTEAFF